This entry features one TCR beta chain sequence. These data are taken from a study of blood T cell repertoires in COVID-19. Study at large: T cells, B-cell-depleted T cells, or PBMCs supplied cDNA or gDNA.

Produced via immunoSEQ multiplex PCR; TCRdb's table is partial and in-frame only. The sample shows approximately 180,000 clones, 82% of them seen only once. The germline gives CDR1 LGHDT, CDR2 YNNKEL (reference sequence). The CDR3 is 17 amino acids. V was trimmed by 4 bases and J by 1 base, leaving 14 bases between them. Source material: peripheral blood. The sequence derives from a woman in her 70s with acute or convalescent COVID-19. V usage is TRBV3-1 (or the pseudogene TRBV3-2) and J usage is TRBJ2-6; perhaps TRBD1 as D (5 bases). The CDR3, as DNA: TGTGCCAGCAGCCCCGATAGGGGAACGTCTGGGGCCAACGTCCTGACTTTC. The encoded protein is CASSPDRGTSGANVLTF.